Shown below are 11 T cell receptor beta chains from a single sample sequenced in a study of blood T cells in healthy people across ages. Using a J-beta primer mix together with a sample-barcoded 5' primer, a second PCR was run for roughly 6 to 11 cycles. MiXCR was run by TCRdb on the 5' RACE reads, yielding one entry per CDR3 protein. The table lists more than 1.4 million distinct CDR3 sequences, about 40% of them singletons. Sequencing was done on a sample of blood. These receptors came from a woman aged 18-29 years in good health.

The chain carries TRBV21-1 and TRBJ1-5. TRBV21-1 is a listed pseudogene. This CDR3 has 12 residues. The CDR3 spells CASSKSSQPQHF. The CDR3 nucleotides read TGTGCCAGCAGCAAGAGTTCGCAGCCCCAGCATTTT.

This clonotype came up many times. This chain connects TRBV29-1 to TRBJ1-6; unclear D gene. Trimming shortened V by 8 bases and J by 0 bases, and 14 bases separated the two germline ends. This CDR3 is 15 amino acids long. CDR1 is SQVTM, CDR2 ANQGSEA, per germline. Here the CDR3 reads CSTDPRSSYNSPLHF. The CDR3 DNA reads TGCAGCACCGACCCACGGAGCTCCTATAATTCACCCCTCCACTTT.

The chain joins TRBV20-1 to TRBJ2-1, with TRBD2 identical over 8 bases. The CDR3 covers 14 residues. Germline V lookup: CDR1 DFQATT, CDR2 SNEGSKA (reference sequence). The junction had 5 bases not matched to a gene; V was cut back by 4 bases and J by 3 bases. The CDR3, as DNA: TGCAGTGCTAATCAGCGGGAGAGCTACAATGAGCAGTTCTTC. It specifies CSANQRESYNEQFF.

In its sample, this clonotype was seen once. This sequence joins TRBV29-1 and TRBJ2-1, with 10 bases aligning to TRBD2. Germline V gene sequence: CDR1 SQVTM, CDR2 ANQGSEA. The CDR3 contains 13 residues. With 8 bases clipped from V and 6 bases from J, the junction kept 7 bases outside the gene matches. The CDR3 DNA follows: TGCAGCTTTGTAGTAGCGGGAGGCAATGAGCAGTTCTTC. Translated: CSFVVAGGNEQFF.

CDR3 in amino acids: CATSGGTSGRSNEQFF. The DNA of the CDR3 is TGTGCCACCAGTGGGGGGACTAGCGGGAGGTCAAATGAGCAGTTCTTC. The V gene is TRBV24-1, the J gene TRBJ2-1, with TRBD2 matching over 15 bases. After removal of 5 bases from V and 7 bases from J, the junction contained 5 bases not matched to a gene. Per the germline V gene, CDR1 is KGHDR and CDR2 is SFDVKD. The CDR3 extends over 16 amino acids.

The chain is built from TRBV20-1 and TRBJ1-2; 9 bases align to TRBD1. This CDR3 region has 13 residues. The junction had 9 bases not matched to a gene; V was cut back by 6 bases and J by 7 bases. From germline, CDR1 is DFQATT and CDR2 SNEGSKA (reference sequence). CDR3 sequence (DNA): TGCAGTGCACCCCGGACAGGGGTGGGTGGCTACACCTTC. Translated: CSAPRTGVGGYTF.

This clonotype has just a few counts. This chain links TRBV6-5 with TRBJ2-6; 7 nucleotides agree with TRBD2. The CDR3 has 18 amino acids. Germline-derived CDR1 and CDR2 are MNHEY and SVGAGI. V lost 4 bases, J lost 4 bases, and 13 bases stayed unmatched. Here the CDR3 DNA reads TGTGCCAGCAGTTCCCCCCGGACTAGTAAGGAGGGGGCCAACGTCCTGACTTTC. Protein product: CASSSPRTSKEGANVLTF.

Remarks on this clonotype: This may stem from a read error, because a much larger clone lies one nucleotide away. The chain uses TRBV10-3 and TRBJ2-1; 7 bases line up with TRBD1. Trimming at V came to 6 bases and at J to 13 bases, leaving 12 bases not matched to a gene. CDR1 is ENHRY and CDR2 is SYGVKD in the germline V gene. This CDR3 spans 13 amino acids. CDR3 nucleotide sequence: TGTGCCATCAGCCTGACAGGGTCAGAGACCCAGTTCTTC. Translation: CAISLTGSETQFF.

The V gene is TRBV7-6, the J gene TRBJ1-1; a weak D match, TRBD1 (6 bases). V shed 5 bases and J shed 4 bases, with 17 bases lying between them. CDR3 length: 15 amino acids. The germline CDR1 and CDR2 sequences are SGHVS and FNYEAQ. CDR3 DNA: TGTGCCAGCAGCGTAGTACAGGGTGGGAGCACTGAAGCTTTCTTT. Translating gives CASSVVQGGSTEAFF.

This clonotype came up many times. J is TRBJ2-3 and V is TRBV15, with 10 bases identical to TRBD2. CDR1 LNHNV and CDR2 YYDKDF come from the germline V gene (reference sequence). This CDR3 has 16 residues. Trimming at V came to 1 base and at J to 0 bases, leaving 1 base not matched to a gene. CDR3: CATSRGTSGSTDTQYF. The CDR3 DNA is TGTGCCACCAGCAGAGGGACTAGCGGAAGCACAGATACGCAGTATTTT.

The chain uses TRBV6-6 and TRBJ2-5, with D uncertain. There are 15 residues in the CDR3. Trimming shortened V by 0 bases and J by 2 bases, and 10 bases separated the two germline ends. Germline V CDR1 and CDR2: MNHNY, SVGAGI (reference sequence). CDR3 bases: TGTGCCAGCAGTTACTCGGGATGGGTACAAGAGACCCAGTACTTC. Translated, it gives CASSYSGWVQETQYF.